This T cell receptor (beta chain) was sequenced in a study of blood T cell repertoires in COVID-19 (dated by TCRdb to about 2020). For the wider study: The collaborator samples originated in the United States, Italy and Spain and spanned the acute and convalescent phases of COVID-19. The material from the prospective study consisted of cDNA or gDNA derived from T cells, B-cell-depleted T cells, or PBMCs. Deeply sampled blood TCRbeta repertoires from subjects exposed to, actively infected with, or recovered from COVID-19 were included in the dataset. The repertoires were made available in a free public database intended to serve as a resource for research on the immune response to SARS-CoV-2. The samples were drawn from the first 160 participants of the ongoing ImmuneRACE study and from 1,200 or so subjects provided by 6 global collaborators. The sample metadata nearly always contained a de-identified subject ID, COVID-19 status, age in years and sex. Where HLA class I and class II types were available, the types were taken from metadata supplied by the sample provider, not from assay-based typing.

The immunoSEQ Assay, a bias-controlled multiplex PCR, was used to amplify TCRbeta CDR3 regions from genomic DNA. The study's own analysis went as follows. The number of nucleated cells in each sample was estimated from the amplification of reference gene primers within the assay. To quantify the absolute abundance of each unique TCRbeta CDR3 rearrangement, sequence reads were collapsed and filtered. For each sample, productive Simpson clonality was calculated by taking the square root of Simpson's diversity index across productive rearrangements. TCRdb retrieved this table from immuneACCESS and kept in-frame rearrangements only. Not all clones are present; in checked studies, unresolved V genes account for under half, and no reason is known for the remainder. V, J and clone size were drawn from that table, and D and trimming were deduced from the DNA. In all, the sample holds 140,000 or so clones, and around 84% of those were seen once. The ten top clones hold 5% of the sample.

At the junction V is shortened by 1 base and J by 6 bases; bases outside the gene matches: 6. The CDR3 runs 15 residues from the cysteine to the phenylalanine. The DNA shown is the 45-base CDR3, in frame from base 1. According to the germline V gene, CDR1 reads SGDLS and CDR2 reads YYNGEE. Concerning this clone: It lacks a known antigen. Base qualities are not recorded, but no much larger clone differs from it by a single base.

Whole blood was collected in K2EDTA tubes by collaborating institutions according to the institutions' own protocols. For TCRbeta analysis, collaborator samples were shipped as frozen whole blood, as isolated PBMCs, or as DNA extracted from either sample type. What the study reported, not specific to this receptor: The quantity of clinical and demographic metadata differed by source and by participant and was supplied without curation.

The chain is encoded by TRBV9 joined to TRBJ2-7; TRBD2 matches 11 bases in the middle. The sample comprised peripheral blood. The receptor comes from a woman aged 45 to 65 with acute or convalescent COVID-19. At the DNA level, the sequence is TGTGCCAGCAGCGTACTAGCGGGGGGTGGTTCCGAGCAGTACTTC. Its translation is CASSVLAGGGSEQYF. The reference TRBV9 and TRBJ2-7 proteins fill in what lies around the CDR3, so the full variable domain reads DSGVTQTPKHLITATGQRVTLRCSPRSGDLSVYWYQQSLDQGLQFLIQYYNGEERAKGNILERFSAQQFPDLHSELNLSSLELGDSALYFCASSVLAGGGSEQYFGPGTRLTVT.